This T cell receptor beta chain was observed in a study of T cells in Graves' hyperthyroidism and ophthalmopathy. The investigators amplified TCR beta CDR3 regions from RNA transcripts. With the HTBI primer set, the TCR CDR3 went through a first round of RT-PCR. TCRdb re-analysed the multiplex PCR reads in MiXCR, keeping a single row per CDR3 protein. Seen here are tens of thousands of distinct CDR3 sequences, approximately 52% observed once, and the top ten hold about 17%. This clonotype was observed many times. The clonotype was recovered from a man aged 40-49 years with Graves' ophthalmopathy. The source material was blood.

For the CDR3, the DNA is TGCGCCAGCAGCTTGGATCGACCATATGGCTACACCTTC. This translates into CASSLDRPYGYTF. This chain joins TRBV5-1 and TRBJ1-2; D gene ambiguous. Trimming cost V 0 bases and J 5 bases, with 8 bases left between them. CDR1 is SGHRS and CDR2 is YFSETQ in the germline V gene. The CDR3 is 13 residues long.